The T cell receptor (beta chain) under discussion was sequenced for a study of CD8 T cells in ankylosing spondylitis (dated by TCRdb to the late 2010s). Study-level background: The study profiled T cell receptor beta repertoires in healthy donors and ankylosing spondylitis patients to find disease-linked TCR variants. The full study cohort comprised 25 ankylosing spondylitis patients and roughly 100 healthy donors. Peripheral blood was sampled, and synovial fluid was additionally collected from ankylosing spondylitis patients.

CDR1 SGHNT and CDR2 YENEEA are derived from the germline V gene. Deletion took 0 bases off V and 1 base off J, with a span of 9 bases between the germline ends. The CDR3, cysteine through phenylalanine, is 15 amino acids long. The CDR3 DNA has 45 bases and is translated from base 1. This clonotype was picked up many times. Its antigen remains undetermined. No base-level quality is on record; no much larger clone is a single base apart. This sample was sequenced with an Illumina HiSeq 2500. Quantitative 5'-RACE with molecular barcodes was used to prepare TCR beta libraries. In the authors' own workflow: A new computational method based on a probabilistic model of VDJ rearrangement was used to identify disease-linked TCR variants. Through fastp at Q25 and MiXCR, TCRdb rebuilt clones from the public reads, retaining in-frame beta chains. Rows with one shared CDR3 protein collapse into an entry with the most common genes and DNA. For this entry, the V and J calls and clone size follow TCRdb and not the study's own pipeline. In this sample the table shows 150,000 to 200,000 distinct CDR3 sequences, approximately 12% of which occur a single time. The ten largest clones add up to approximately 10% of the sample.

Paper-wide results and their limitations: A CD8+ phenotype was shown by the disease-linked clones, which were found at relatively low frequencies in peripheral blood. Significant enrichment of the disease-linked clones was reported in matched synovial fluid samples from ankylosing spondylitis patients. Blood from ankylosing spondylitis patients appeared to be characterized by a TCR beta motif composed of about eight highly homologous amino acid variants. Some motif variants had previously been reported in the synovial fluid and blood of reactive arthritis patients, which suggests shared mechanisms of disease initiation.

The receptor was isolated from a female donor with ankylosing spondylitis or in good health (not recorded which). Specimen: blood, either unsorted or a sorted T cell fraction (not recorded which). The chain was built from TRBV11-3 and TRBJ1-1; too little of a D gene remains to name it. The nucleotides are TGTGCCAGCAGCTTAGATCAGGACGCGAACACTGAAGCTTTCTTT. It codes for CASSLDQDANTEAFF.